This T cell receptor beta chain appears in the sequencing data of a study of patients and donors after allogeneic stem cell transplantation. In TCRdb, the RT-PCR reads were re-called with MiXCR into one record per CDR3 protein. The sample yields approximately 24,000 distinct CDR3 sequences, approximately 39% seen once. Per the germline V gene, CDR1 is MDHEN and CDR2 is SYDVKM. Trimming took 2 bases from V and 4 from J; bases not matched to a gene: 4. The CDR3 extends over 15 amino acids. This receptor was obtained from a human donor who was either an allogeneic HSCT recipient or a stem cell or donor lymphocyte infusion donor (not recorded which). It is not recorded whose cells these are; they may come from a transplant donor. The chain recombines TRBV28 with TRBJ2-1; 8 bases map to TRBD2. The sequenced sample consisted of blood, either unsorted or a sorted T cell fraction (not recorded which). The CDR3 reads CASSLGLAGYNEQFF. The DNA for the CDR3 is TGTGCCAGCAGTTTAGGTCTAGCGGGTTACAATGAGCAGTTCTTC.